The next 28 T cell receptor beta chains were all read from a single sample in a study of blood T cell repertoires in COVID-19. Assay used: immunoSEQ multiplex PCR; TCRdb lists only in-frame clones, some missing. The sample contains over 150,000 clones, approximately 87% of which appear only once. Sequences were obtained from peripheral blood. The receptor source for this set is a man aged 65 to 85 with active or convalescent COVID-19.

Note on this clone: Germline is not matched at one junction end, which may reflect a read error. V usage is TRBV18 and J usage is TRBJ1-6; 7 bases are a match to TRBD1. This CDR3 contains 15 residues. CDR1 is KGHSH and CDR2 is LQKENI in the germline V gene. CDR3 sequence reads: CASSSPGTDNSPLHF. The CDR3, as DNA: TGTGCCAGCTCATCACCCGGGACAGATAATTCACCCCTCCACTTT.

V usage is TRBV7-2 and J usage is TRBJ1-5; the match to TRBD1 covers 7 bases. This CDR3 contains 17 residues. V was clipped by 2 bases and J by 6 bases; unmatched bases: 13. CDR1 and CDR2 from the germline V gene are SGHTA and FQGNSA. This chain's CDR3 is CASSLTGQGGSGQPQHF. DNA for the CDR3: TGTGCCAGCAGCTTAACAGGGCAAGGGGGCTCGGGTCAGCCCCAGCATTTT.

V usage is TRBV4-3 and J usage is TRBJ1-5, with D unresolved. Between the trimmed V and J ends, which lost 2 bases and 0 bases, there was a span of 8 bases. The CDR3 has 15 residues. CDR1 is LGHNA, CDR2 YSLEER, per germline. The CDR3: CASSQLAGSNQPQHF. In DNA form, the CDR3 reads TGCGCCAGCAGCCAACTGGCAGGTAGCAATCAGCCCCAGCATTTT.

The chain links TRBV5-5 to TRBJ2-2; 8 bases map to TRBD1. Germline CDR1 reads SGHKS; CDR2 reads YYEKEE (reference sequence). The CDR3 contains 17 residues. Losses at the gene ends were 4 bases for V and 4 bases for J; bases not matched to a gene: 12. The CDR3 loop reads CASSPRGRQGLTGELFF. As DNA, the CDR3 is TGTGCCAGCAGCCCCCGTGGGAGACAGGGGCTCACCGGGGAGCTGTTTTTT.

V and J are TRBV28 and TRBJ1-5; 7 positions agree with TRBD1. This CDR3 spans 13 amino acids. Germline CDR1 is MDHEN and CDR2 is SYDVKM. Germline trimming cut 6 bases from V and 4 bases from J; bases unmatched to any gene: 3. CDR3 DNA: TGTGCCAGCAGGGGGGGACAGAATCAGCCCCAGCATTTT. Its protein product is CASRGGQNQPQHF.

The gene calls are TRBV25-1 and TRBJ1-5; D remains unclear. CDR3 length equals 13 residues. Germline values: CDR1 MGHDK, CDR2 SYGVNS. Between the trimmed V and J ends, which lost 3 bases and 2 bases, there was a span of 5 bases. The CDR3 sequence: CASSEPGNQPQHF. The CDR3 bases are TGTGCCAGCAGTGAGCCGGGCAATCAGCCCCAGCATTTT.

This chain uses TRBV24-1 with TRBJ1-1; no clear D gene. Per the germline V gene, CDR1 is KGHDR and CDR2 is SFDVKD. This CDR3 region has 12 residues. The germline V and J ends were trimmed by 8 bases and 5 bases, with 11 bases remaining between them. CDR3 in amino acids: CATMGRGTEAFF. CDR3 sequence (DNA): TGTGCCACCATGGGCCGGGGAACTGAAGCTTTCTTT.

This chain uses TRBV11-2 with TRBJ2-7; D possibly corresponds to TRBD2 (6 bases). The CDR3 extends over 14 amino acids. V lost 4 bases and J lost 6, with 16 bases in between. Germline V CDR1 and CDR2: SGHAT, FQNNGV. The CDR3 region has the DNA TGTGCCAGCAGCTCGACCGCCTGGGGACTCGAGCAGTACTTC. Encoded protein: CASSSTAWGLEQYF.

Only a few counts were recorded for this clone. This chain connects TRBV7-3 to TRBJ2-7; 8 bases agree with TRBD2. Germline CDR1 and CDR2: SGHTA and FQGTGA. CDR3 length: 14 residues. Germline trimming cut 4 bases from V and 9 bases from J; bases unmatched to any gene: 11. In nucleotides, the CDR3 is TGTGCCAGCAGCTCCCAAGCGGGAGATACCGTGCAGTACTTC. This codes for CASSSQAGDTVQYF. Combining the CDR3 with reference TRBV7-3 and TRBJ2-7 gives the whole variable domain GAGVSQTPSNKVTEKGKYVELRCDPISGHTALYWYRQSLGQGPEFLIYFQGTGAADDSGLPNDRFFAVRPEGSVSTLKIQRTERGDSAVYLCASSSQAGDTVQYFGPGTRLTVT.

The V call is TRBV28, the J call TRBJ2-7; 8 bases are shared with TRBD1. The length of the CDR3 is 14 residues. The trim removed 4 bases at V and 3 bases at J, leaving 5 bases unmatched. The germline V gene has CDR1 MDHEN and CDR2 SYDVKM. As DNA, the CDR3 is TGTGCCAGCAGTTCCCCGGGACAGGTCTACGAGCAGTACTTC. As protein: CASSSPGQVYEQYF.

The J gene is TRBJ1-3, the V gene TRBV7-8; D possibly corresponds to TRBD1 (6 bases). Per the germline V gene, CDR1 is SGHVS and CDR2 is FQNEAQ. The length of the CDR3 is 14 residues. Trimming pared 5 bases from V and 1 base from J, leaving 9 bases between. CDR3 coding DNA: TGTGCCAGCAGCCTCAGGGGTTCTGGAAACACCATATATTTT. Translating it yields CASSLRGSGNTIYF.

The J gene is TRBJ1-2, the V gene TRBV11-2; possibly TRBD1 for D (6 bases). In germline, CDR1 is SGHAT, CDR2 FQNNGV. The CDR3 sequence is 16 residues long. V was cut by 0 bases and J by 2 bases, with 13 bases left in between. The CDR3 DNA reads TGTGCCAGCAGCTTAGAAGGACAGAGAATGAACTATGGCTACACCTTC. This translates into CASSLEGQRMNYGYTF.

The rearrangement uses TRBV6-5 and TRBJ1-3; the D is unclear. V gave up 3 bases and J gave up 3 bases, with 6 bases separating them. Germline assignment: CDR1 MNHEY and CDR2 SVGAGI. The CDR3 is 13 residues long. The chain's CDR3 is CASSYRGGNTIYF. The CDR3 DNA is TGTGCCAGCAGTTATAGAGGTGGAAACACCATATATTTT.

This clone was observed a single time. The genes are TRBV5-1 and TRBJ2-2, with TRBD2 matching over 13 bases. Looked up from germline, CDR1 is SGHRS and CDR2 is YFSETQ. The CDR3 spans 18 residues. V gave up 4 bases and J gave up 5 bases; unmatched junction bases: 11. CDR3 DNA sequence: TGCGCCAGCAGCCTTACCCAACTAGCGGGAGGGCGGACCGGGGAGCTGTTTTTT. It encodes CASSLTQLAGGRTGELFF.

The chain carries TRBV20-1 and TRBJ2-7; D gene unclear. Germline V gene data show CDR1 as DFQATT and CDR2 as SNEGSKA (reference sequence). Trimming took 3 bases from V and 2 from J, leaving 11 bases between them. The CDR3 runs to 13 residues. In nucleotides, the CDR3 is TGCAGTGCTAGTGGATCTCCGGCCTACGAGCAGTACTTC. This sequence encodes CSASGSPAYEQYF.

V and J are TRBV28 and TRBJ2-7, with D possibly TRBD1 on 6 matching bases. This CDR3 contains 15 residues. Trimming took 6 bases from V and 0 from J, leaving 15 bases between them. Germline values: CDR1 MDHEN, CDR2 SYDVKM. CDR3 DNA: TGTGCCAGCAGGTGGGGCAGGGGAAGCTCCTACGAGCAGTACTTC. This codes for CASRWGRGSSYEQYF. Full variable domain (missing parts from reference TRBV28 and TRBJ2-7): DVKVTQSSRYLVKRTGEKVFLECVQDMDHENMFWYRQDPGLGLRLIYFSYDVKMKEKGDIPEGYSVSREKKERFSLILESASTNQTSMYLCASRWGRGSSYEQYFGPGTRLTVT.

In this sample, this clone turned up many times. The rearrangement joins TRBV4-1 to TRBJ1-1; D is unresolved. The V end lost 6 bases, the J end lost 1 base, and 9 bases lay between the germline ends. The CDR3 has 13 residues. Germline CDR1 is MGHRA and CDR2 is YSYEKL. The CDR3, as DNA: TGCGCCAGCAGGAGGGAAGGGAACACTGAAGCTTTCTTT. It specifies CASRREGNTEAFF.

The chain uses TRBV28 and TRBJ1-2; a possible D gene is TRBD1 (5 bases). Germline V gene data show CDR1 as MDHEN and CDR2 as SYDVKM. The V gene lost 9 bases and the J gene lost 7 bases, with 12 bases spanning the gap. The CDR3 consists of 11 residues. The CDR3 DNA reads TGTGCCAGTTTCGGGGGGACTGGCTACACCTTC. This sequence encodes CASFGGTGYTF.

The chain combines TRBV19 with TRBJ1-2; the D gene is possibly TRBD1 (5 bases). V lost 11 bases and J 4 bases, leaving 17 bases between the germline ends. Per the germline V gene, CDR1 is LNHDA and CDR2 is SQIVND (reference sequence). This CDR3 contains 13 residues. The CDR3 loop reads CALRGGTPYGYTF. In DNA, the CDR3 is TGTGCCCTCCGGGGGGGGACCCCCTATGGCTACACCTTC.

V and J are TRBV7-9 and TRBJ2-7; 9 bases map to TRBD1. Looked up from germline, CDR1 is SEHNR and CDR2 is FQNEAQ (reference sequence). V was clipped by 3 bases and J by 4 bases; unmatched bases: 4. This CDR3 comprises 14 residues. Here the CDR3 DNA reads TGTGCCAGCAGCTTTGGGACAGGGAATTACGAGCAGTACTTC. This sequence encodes CASSFGTGNYEQYF. Based on the CDR3 plus reference TRBV7-9 and TRBJ2-7, the full variable domain is DTGVSQNPRHKITKRGQNVTFRCDPISEHNRLYWYRQTLGQGPEFLTYFQNEAQLEKSRLLSDRFSAERPKGSFSTLEIQRTEQGDSAMYLCASSFGTGNYEQYFGPGTRLTVT.

The chain uses TRBV4-1 and TRBJ1-2; 12 bases are shared with TRBD1. This CDR3 contains 17 residues. CDR1 is MGHRA and CDR2 is YSYEKL in the germline V gene. V trimming: 3 bases; J trimming: 3 bases; junction bases outside the gene matches: 8. CDR3 residues: CASSQVGQGARDYGYTF. DNA for the CDR3: TGCGCCAGCAGCCAGGTGGGACAGGGGGCGCGGGACTATGGCTACACCTTC.

The chain has TRBV4-1 and TRBJ2-6; the D gene is possibly TRBD2 (5 bases). The V gene's germline CDR1 is MGHRA and CDR2 YSYEKL. Trimming removed 2 bases at V and 4 bases at J, with 18 bases between. This CDR3 has 18 amino acids. The CDR3 DNA reads TGCGCCAGCAGCCAATCACCCCCCGGGGTTTCCGGGGCCAACGTCCTGACTTTC. Residues: CASSQSPPGVSGANVLTF.

This chain uses TRBV7-2 with TRBJ1-2, with D uncertain. Trimming shortened V by 3 bases and J by 0 bases, and 14 bases separated the two germline ends. Germline V gene sequence: CDR1 SGHTA, CDR2 FQGNSA. This CDR3 is built from 16 residues. CDR3 protein: CASSLYSGRANYGYTF. In nucleotides, the CDR3 is TGTGCCAGCAGCTTGTACAGTGGGCGAGCTAACTATGGCTACACCTTC.

The rearrangement joins TRBV7-9 to TRBJ1-2; no clear D gene. The CDR3 loop spans 9 amino acids. V dropped 2 bases and J dropped 14 bases, with 6 bases sitting between them. Germline loops: CDR1 SEHNR, CDR2 FQNEAQ (reference sequence). CDR3 in amino acids: CASSLPQTF. CDR3 nucleotides: TGTGCCAGCAGCTTACCCCAGACCTTC.

The chain has TRBV2 and TRBJ1-5, with 7 bases identical to TRBD1. V dropped 5 bases and J dropped 7; count of bases not matched to a gene: 5. The CDR3 sequence is 13 residues long. Germline V CDR1 and CDR2: SNHLY, FYNNEI. The CDR3 sequence: CASSIDRAQPQHF. For the CDR3, the DNA is TGTGCCAGCAGTATCGACAGGGCCCAGCCCCAGCATTTT.

The table lists this clone with a count of one. The chain links TRBV4-3 to TRBJ1-5, with 9 bases aligning to TRBD1. With V trimmed by 0 bases and J by 5 bases, 2 bases remained unmatched. This CDR3 has 15 residues. Germline CDR1 LGHNA, CDR2 YSLEER. CDR3 nucleotide sequence: TGCGCCAGCAGCCAAGATGGGACAGGGTATCAGCCCCAGCATTTT. Residues: CASSQDGTGYQPQHF.

The rearrangement links TRBV28 to TRBJ2-7, with 10 bases aligning to TRBD2. Germline V gene data show CDR1 as MDHEN and CDR2 as SYDVKM. The CDR3 totals 16 residues. The trim removed 2 bases at V and 3 bases at J, leaving 7 bases unmatched. The CDR3 here is CASSLTLAGGVYEQYF. The CDR3 nucleotides are TGTGCCAGCAGTTTAACCTTAGCGGGAGGTGTCTACGAGCAGTACTTC.

The chain has TRBV5-1 and TRBJ2-4; D is unresolved. The CDR3 contains 16 residues. Trimming cost V 2 bases and J 3 bases, with 15 bases left between them. Per germline, CDR1 SGHRS and CDR2 YFSETQ. The CDR3, as DNA: TGCGCCAGCAGCTTAGCACGTGCCCAGGACAAAAACATTCAGTACTTC. Protein sequence: CASSLARAQDKNIQYF.